Following are 20 T cell receptor beta chains from one sample sequenced in a study of shared clonotypes between healthy human individuals (dated by TCRdb to between 2020 and 2021). The library was made by the immunoSEQ multiplex PCR assay. Sourced from immuneACCESS, this table was stored by TCRdb with only in-frame sequences that have V and J called. A share of the clones is absent; for the studies checked, an unresolved V gene accounts for under half, and the remainder has no known explanation. A total of around 340,000 clones appear in this sample, 70% to 75% of them only once. 8.5% to 12% of the sample comes from the top ten. Input material: memory CD4+ T cells sorted from blood. Explained via the paper, the cell subset or site label denotes: CD45RA-negative fraction. The receptors derive from a man under 40 in good health.

V and J are TRBV7-2 and TRBJ2-7, with 8 bases aligning to TRBD2. Trimming cost V 5 bases and J 0 bases; bases outside gene matches: 3. The CDR3 consists of 14 residues. Germline values: CDR1 SGHTA, CDR2 FQGNSA. This CDR3 reads CASSRGGTSYEQYF. The CDR3 bases are TGTGCCAGCAGCCGGGGGGGCACCTCCTACGAGCAGTACTTC.

The chain employs TRBV6-1 and TRBJ1-2, with 12 nucleotides matching TRBD1. Germline CDR1 is MNHNS and CDR2 is SASEGT. Germline trimming cut 3 bases from V and 6 bases from J; bases unmatched to any gene: 5. This CDR3 is 15 amino acids long. The CDR3: CASSDRDRGLDGYTF. The CDR3 DNA is TGTGCCAGCAGTGACAGGGACAGGGGGCTTGATGGCTACACCTTC.

The V call is TRBV5-4, the J call TRBJ2-7; D gene ambiguous. The V end was cut by 2 bases, the J end by 6 bases, with 15 bases between. The CDR3 length is 14 residues. CDR1 is SGHNT, CDR2 YYREEE, per germline (reference sequence). CDR3 in amino acids: CASSLGSSSPEQYF. CDR3 bases: TGTGCCAGCAGCTTAGGTTCAAGTTCTCCCGAGCAGTACTTC. Using reference TRBV5-4 and TRBJ2-7 for the parts outside the CDR3, the full variable domain is ETGVTQSPTHLIKTRGQQVTLRCSSQSGHNTVSWYQQALGQGPQFIFQYYREEENGRGNFPPRFSGLQFPNYSSELNVNALELDDSALYLCASSLGSSSPEQYFGPGTRLTVT.

The chain couples TRBV4-1 to TRBJ2-2; D not certain. Germline-derived CDR1 and CDR2 are MGHRA and YSYEKL. The ends were cut back, 0 bases at V and 5 bases at J, with 7 bases in the middle. This CDR3 contains 14 residues. The CDR3 loop is CASSQDLVTGELFF. In DNA, the CDR3 is TGCGCCAGCAGCCAAGACCTAGTAACCGGGGAGCTGTTTTTT.

The CDR3 DNA reads as TGCGCCAGCAGCCAAGATCTTCGATCAAGGGGACCCCCTGAAGCTTTCTTT. Translating gives CASSQDLRSRGPPEAFF. This chain joins TRBV4-3 and TRBJ1-1; tentative D call: TRBD1 (5 bases). This CDR3 comprises 17 residues. Germline V gives CDR1 LGHNA, CDR2 YSLEER. V lost 0 bases and J lost 6, with 20 bases in between.

The V gene is TRBV21-1, the J gene TRBJ1-2. TRBV21-1 represents a pseudogene. There are 13 residues in the CDR3. CDR3 sequence: CASSKVRRYGYTF. The CDR3 region has the DNA TGTGCCAGCAGCAAAGTGCGGCGCTATGGCTACACCTTC.

The rearrangement uses TRBV9 and TRBJ1-4; D unclear. This CDR3 has 15 amino acids. The germline V gene has CDR1 SGDLS and CDR2 YYNGEE. Deletions cut 1 base from V and 4 bases from J, with 11 bases between. The CDR3 bases are TGTGCCAGCAGCGTAAAGGCGGGATTTAATGAAAAACTGTTTTTT. Its protein product is CASSVKAGFNEKLFF.

The V and J genes are TRBV27 and TRBJ2-2; TRBD2 might be the D (5 bases). Germline V gene sequence: CDR1 MNHEY, CDR2 SMNVEV (reference sequence). The CDR3 consists of 15 residues. V shed 6 bases and J shed 6 bases, with 17 bases lying between them. CDR3 region: CASRSIARPPGELFF. The CDR3 DNA sequence: TGTGCCAGCAGGAGTATAGCGCGACCCCCCGGGGAGCTGTTTTTT.

This chain connects TRBV7-8 to TRBJ1-5, with 9 bases lining up with TRBD1. CDR1 SGHVS and CDR2 FQNEAQ come from the germline V gene. This CDR3 is 17 amino acids long. V shed 2 bases, J shed 6 bases, and the junction held 11 bases outside the gene matches. In nucleotides, the CDR3 is TGTGCCAGCAGCTTATACCGGAGGACAGGGGTGGGTCAGCCCCAGCATTTT. Amino acid sequence: CASSLYRRTGVGQPQHF.

The CDR3 loop reads CASSLAGGVREQFF. CDR3 DNA: TGTGCCAGCTCACTCGCGGGGGGGGTGCGAGAGCAGTTCTTC. The chain joins TRBV18 to TRBJ2-1, with 9 bases that match TRBD2. The CDR3 length is 14 residues. V lost 4 bases to trimming and J lost 10 bases; unmatched junction nucleotides: 8. CDR1 KGHSH and CDR2 LQKENI come from the germline V gene. Supplemented by reference TRBV18 and TRBJ2-1, the full variable domain reads NAGVMQNPRHLVRRRGQEARLRCSPMKGHSHVYWYRQLPEEGLKFMVYLQKENIIDESGMPKERFSAEFPKEGPSILRIQQVVRGDSAAYFCASSLAGGVREQFFGPGTRLTVL.

The rearrangement uses TRBV2 and TRBJ2-2; the D is unclear. This CDR3 has 15 residues. V lost 1 base and J lost 4, with 10 bases in between. Per the germline V gene, CDR1 is SNHLY and CDR2 is FYNNEI. The chain's CDR3 is CASSEVRVGTGELFF. The CDR3 nucleotides are TGTGCCAGCAGTGAAGTGCGTGTGGGCACCGGGGAGCTGTTTTTT.

This sequence joins TRBV5-6 and TRBJ2-1; TRBD1 or TRBD2 may be the D gene (6 bases each). The CDR3 totals 17 residues. The germline V gene encodes CDR1 SGHDT and CDR2 YYEEEE. V was cut by 4 bases and J by 5 bases, with 22 bases left in between. The CDR3 loop is CASSGGPGQSLNNEQFF. CDR3 coding DNA: TGTGCCAGCAGCGGGGGGCCCGGACAGTCCCTAAACAATGAGCAGTTCTTC.

The table lists this clone with a few counts. The chain carries TRBV5-1 and TRBJ1-2, with D possibly being TRBD1 (5 bases). V dropped 4 bases and J dropped 7 bases, with 17 bases sitting between them. The germline gives CDR1 SGHRS, CDR2 YFSETQ. The CDR3 contains 14 residues. Here the CDR3 DNA reads TGCGCCAGCAGCGTCGGGACTGACCTAGGTGGCTACACCTTC. Its translation is CASSVGTDLGGYTF.

As regards this clone: At one of its ends the junction is not consistent with the germline gene, which may arise from a read error. This chain joins TRBV18 and TRBJ1-2; 7 bases agree with TRBD1. Germline V gives CDR1 KGHSH, CDR2 LQKENI. There are 11 residues in the CDR3. In DNA form, the CDR3 reads TGTGCCAGCTCACCCGACAGGGTTGGCGACTTC. This gives the protein CASSPDRVGDF. The full variable domain, with the rest looked up from reference TRBV18 and TRBJ1-2, is NAGVMQNPRHLVRRRGQEARLRCSPMKGHSHVYWYRQLPEEGLKFMVYLQKENIIDESGMPKERFSAEFPKEGPSILRIQQVVRGDSAAYFCASSPDRVGDFGSGTRLTVV.

V and J are TRBV5-1 and TRBJ2-1, with 9 bases identical to TRBD2. Germline assignment: CDR1 SGHRS and CDR2 YFSETQ. This CDR3 comprises 14 residues. Trimming removed 4 bases from V and 6 bases from J; junction bases left unmatched: 5. CDR3 coding DNA: TGCGCCAGCAGCGAGCGGGGGGACGGCAATGAGCAGTTCTTC. Its translation is CASSERGDGNEQFF.

The chain recombines TRBV10-3 with TRBJ2-2; 8 nucleotides match TRBD2. Germline CDR1 is ENHRY and CDR2 is SYGVKD. The V segment lost 6 bases and the J segment 4 bases; nucleotides outside the gene matches: 7. This CDR3 has 15 amino acids. This chain's CDR3 is CAISQGLGATGELFF. CDR3 DNA sequence: TGTGCCATCAGCCAGGGACTAGGGGCCACCGGGGAGCTGTTTTTT.

The rearrangement uses TRBV6-6 and TRBJ2-1, with D perhaps being TRBD1 or TRBD2 (5 bases each). V was shortened by 2 bases and J by 5 bases, with 13 bases between the two germline ends. The CDR3 covers 15 residues. The V gene's germline CDR1 is MNHNY and CDR2 SVGAGI (reference sequence). The CDR3 loop is CASSYGGPGNNEQFF. As DNA, the CDR3 is TGTGCCAGCAGTTACGGGGGTCCCGGCAACAATGAGCAGTTCTTC.

This chain connects TRBV7-9 to TRBJ1-1; D is perhaps TRBD1 (5 bases). Germline V gene data show CDR1 as SEHNR and CDR2 as FQNEAQ (reference sequence). Trimming removed 6 bases from V and 5 bases from J, with 10 bases in between. CDR3 length equals 12 residues. The CDR3 region is CASSSGRTEAFF. In DNA, the CDR3 is TGTGCCAGCAGTTCAGGGCGGACTGAAGCTTTCTTT.

This clone was recorded a few times. The V call is TRBV14, the J call TRBJ2-1; 9 bases match TRBD2. After removal of 4 bases from V and 4 bases from J, the junction contained 14 bases not matched to a gene. Germline V gene data show CDR1 as SGHDN and CDR2 as FVKESK. The CDR3 loop spans 18 amino acids. In DNA, the CDR3 is TGTGCCAGCAGCCCTCGGACTAGCGCCATGCTGGGGTACAATGAGCAGTTCTTC. Its protein product is CASSPRTSAMLGYNEQFF.

The chain is built from TRBV5-4 and TRBJ1-1, with TRBD1 matching 8 bases. Germline assignment: CDR1 SGHNT and CDR2 YYREEE (reference sequence). The CDR3 is 15 amino acids. J gave up 3 bases and V 4 bases, and 8 bases lay outside the gene matches. In DNA form, the CDR3 reads TGTGCCAGCAGCCCGGACAGGGTTCAGTACACTGAAGCTTTCTTT. Translating gives CASSPDRVQYTEAFF. The full variable domain, its missing parts supplied by reference TRBV5-4 and TRBJ1-1, is ETGVTQSPTHLIKTRGQQVTLRCSSQSGHNTVSWYQQALGQGPQFIFQYYREEENGRGNFPPRFSGLQFPNYSSELNVNALELDDSALYLCASSPDRVQYTEAFFGQGTRLTVV.